Listed here are 8 T cell receptor beta chains from one sample, sequenced in a study of cytomegalovirus exposure and HLA in healthy donors. It was with 60 Vbeta and 13 Jbeta primers that the PCR ran. Using immunoSEQ multiplex PCR, the repertoire was profiled, and TCRdb retains in-frame clones only, with some absent. The sample includes roughly 96,000 clones, roughly 79% seen only once; the top ten take roughly 14%. The sample comprised PBMCs. All receptors derive from a woman aged 70-85 years in good health and CMV-seropositive.

The chain couples TRBV28 to TRBJ1-6, with 8 bases that match TRBD1. V trimming: 1 base; J trimming: 11 bases; junction bases outside the gene matches: 10. Germline values: CDR1 MDHEN, CDR2 SYDVKM. CDR3 length: 16 residues. The CDR3 sequence is CASSLSAGGTSTPLHF. The CDR3 region has the DNA TGTGCCAGCAGTTTATCAGCAGGGGGCACAAGTACACCCCTCCACTTT.

This chain uses TRBV6-1 with TRBJ2-2; D is unresolved. The CDR3 totals 13 residues. The V gene lost 6 bases and the J gene lost 3 bases, with 8 bases spanning the gap. CDR1 is MNHNS, CDR2 SASEGT, per germline. CDR3 DNA: TGTGCCAGCAGGGGCAGGTACACCGGGGAGCTGTTTTTT. Amino acids: CASRGRYTGELFF.

This chain connects TRBV5-1 to TRBJ2-7; possible D gene TRBD2, 5 bases. Germline V gene data show CDR1 as SGHRS and CDR2 as YFSETQ. Trimming removed 1 base at V and 3 bases at J, with 11 bases between. CDR3 length: 14 residues. The CDR3 sequence is CASSLSPGNYEQYF. The CDR3 nucleotides read TGCGCCAGCAGCTTGTCCCCGGGAAACTACGAGCAGTACTTC.

In regard to this clone: Other DNA sequences in this sample translate to the same CDR3. The chain joins TRBV29-1 to TRBJ1-2; TRBD1 aligns across 7 bases. Trimming removed 1 base from V and 7 bases from J; junction bases left unmatched: 3. Germline values: CDR1 SQVTM, CDR2 ANQGSEA. The CDR3 loop spans 12 amino acids. The CDR3 coding sequence is TGCAGCGTTGAAGGAGGGGGCGGTGGCTACACCTTC. Its protein product is CSVEGGGGGYTF.

The chain joins TRBV29-1 to TRBJ2-5; 9 nucleotides match TRBD2. The V segment lost 7 bases and the J segment 7 bases; nucleotides outside the gene matches: 7. This CDR3 contains 12 residues. CDR1 is SQVTM, CDR2 ANQGSEA, per germline. CDR3 amino acids: CSAQTSGGTQYF. CDR3 in DNA: TGCAGCGCCCAGACTAGCGGTGGGACCCAGTACTTC.

This clone was seen a handful of times. The chain joins TRBV25-1 to TRBJ1-5, with 7 nucleotides matching TRBD1. The CDR3 extends over 14 amino acids. Germline V gene data show CDR1 as MGHDK and CDR2 as SYGVNS. The V gene end was trimmed by 3 bases and the J gene end by 10 bases; junction bases not matched to a gene: 9. The DNA of the CDR3 is TGTGCCAGCAGTGAGTGGGACAGCCGGGGACCCCAGCATTTT. It is translated as CASSEWDSRGPQHF.

The chain employs TRBV30 and TRBJ2-1, with a weak D call TRBD2 (5 bases). The germline V gene encodes CDR1 GTSNPN and CDR2 SVGIG (reference sequence). The CDR3 covers 15 residues. V was cut by 1 base and J by 0 bases, with 10 bases left in between. As DNA, the CDR3 is TGTGCCTGGAGTGGGAGCGGAAGCTCCTACAATGAGCAGTTCTTC. Amino acids: CAWSGSGSSYNEQFF.

This chain's CDR3 is CASSLPQGASEQYF. In nucleotides, the CDR3 is TGTGCCAGCAGTTTACCACAGGGGGCGAGCGAGCAGTACTTC. The chain combines TRBV6-1 with TRBJ2-7, with TRBD1 matching 9 bases. With V trimmed by 5 bases and J by 6 bases, 8 bases remained unmatched. CDR1 and CDR2 from the germline V gene are MNHNS and SASEGT. The CDR3 contains 14 residues.